This note documents a single T cell receptor beta chain sequence. No antigen is known for it. The data belong to a study of cytomegalovirus exposure and HLA in healthy donors. Study-wide results and caveats: Earlier results showed most TCR beta V segments being productive about 90% or about 30% of the time.

It was with 60 Vbeta and 13 Jbeta primers that the PCR ran. Profiling relied on immunoSEQ multiplex PCR, and the TCRdb table lists in-frame clones only, not all of them. The data show a few hundred thousand clones, 85% to 95% seen once. Germline loops: CDR1 MDHEN, CDR2 SYDVKM. Trimming cost V 7 bases and J 2 bases; bases outside gene matches: 5. This CDR3 has 14 amino acids. This clonotype was sampled from a girl aged 2 to 10 in good health and CMV-seronegative. The chain carries TRBV28 and TRBJ1-3; 7 bases agree with TRBD1. Material: PBMCs. The CDR3 coding sequence is TGTGCCAGCAAGGGGGGACAGACTGGAAACACCATATATTTT. Protein: CASKGGQTGNTIYF. The entire variable domain, with the rest obtained from reference TRBV28 and TRBJ1-3, is as follows: DVKVTQSSRYLVKRTGEKVFLECVQDMDHENMFWYRQDPGLGLRLIYFSYDVKMKEKGDIPEGYSVSREKKERFSLILESASTNQTSMYLCASKGGQTGNTIYFGEGSWLTVV.